Listed below are T cell receptor beta chains from one sample, sequenced in a study of PD-1 blockade in classical Hodgkin lymphoma. Method: immunoSEQ multiplex PCR; TCRdb's copy keeps in-frame clones and lacks some. The table includes about 39,000 clones, about 70% detected once. Specimen: peripheral blood mononuclear cells (PBMCs), collected before the second cycle of nivolumab. These receptors were obtained from a human donor with classical Hodgkin lymphoma. CDR3s include the opening cysteine and the closing phenylalanine or tryptophan. The D gene is left open where the match is weak. Size values are once, few and many counts, or a class for expanded clones, and some rows have none.

V	size	length	D	J	CDR3	DNA
TRBV7-8	.	14	.	TRBJ1-2	CASSLGGGAYGYTF	TGTGCCAGCAGCCTCGGCGGGGGAGCCTATGGCTACACCTTC
TRBV18	.	14	TRBD1	TRBJ1-1	CASSPGQGYTEAFF	TGTGCCAGCTCTCCGGGACAGGGGTATACTGAAGCTTTCTTT
TRBV7-2	.	15	TRBD2	TRBJ2-7	CASSLVASGMYEQYF	TGTGCCAGCAGCTTAGTCGCTAGCGGGATGTACGAGCAGTACTTC
TRBV2	few	12	.	TRBJ2-3	CASSLPSATQYF	TGTGCCAGCAGCCTACCCTCCGCTACGCAGTATTTT
TRBV11-2	.	15	.	TRBJ1-1	CASSLVTGFHTEAFF	TGTGCCAGCAGCTTAGTTACAGGGTTTCACACTGAAGCTTTCTTT
TRBV6-5	.	14	TRBD1	TRBJ2-7	CASHTTGQIYEQYF	TGTGCCAGCCACACCACGGGACAGATCTACGAGCAGTACTTC
TRBV10-3	.	13	.	TRBJ1-1	CAIKGNSNTEAFF	TGTGCCATCAAGGGAAATTCGAACACTGAAGCTTTCTTT
TRBV2	few	14	.	TRBJ1-2	CASSDTAGNYGYTF	TGTGCCAGCAGTGACACAGCAGGGAACTATGGCTACACCTTC
TRBV7-2	.	14	TRBD1	TRBJ2-7	CASSSGQLPYEQYF	TGTGCCAGCAGCTCGGGACAGTTGCCCTACGAGCAGTACTTC
TRBV7-9	.	16	.	TRBJ2-7	CASSSARGVPAYEQYF	TGTGCCAGCAGCTCCGCAAGGGGGGTTCCTGCCTACGAGCAGTACTTC